Sequencing of this T cell receptor beta chain was carried out in a study of control samples from healthy donors and cancer patients. This table comes from immunoSEQ multiplex PCR, and its TCRdb copy is limited to in-frame clones, with some not included. The sample has about 170,000 clones, under 95% seen once. Sequenced input: blood. This clonotype was sampled from a woman aged 18 to 35 in good health.

The CDR3 is CASIPKGLAGGPFYSGANVLTF. CDR3 DNA sequence: TGTGCCAGCATCCCAAAGGGACTAGCGGGAGGGCCTTTTTATTCCGGGGCCAACGTCCTGACTTTC. The chain uses TRBV6-2 or TRBV6-3 and TRBJ2-6; 16 bases align to TRBD2. The germline gives CDR1 MNHEY, CDR2 SVGEGT. V dropped 7 bases and J dropped 4; count of bases not matched to a gene: 19. The CDR3 consists of 22 residues.